The rows below give T cell receptor beta chains drawn from one sample of a study of cytomegalovirus exposure and HLA in healthy donors. The repertoire was sequenced with immunoSEQ multiplex PCR; TCRdb's copy has only in-frame clones and lacks some. The sample carries 100,000 or so clones, roughly 74% recorded once. Sequenced sample: PBMCs. These receptors were collected from a woman between 35 and 50 years old in good health and CMV-seronegative. The conserved cysteine and the conserved F or W are not part of the CDR3 here.

J: TRBJ2-7
V: TRBV12-1
CDR3: ASSPGQGANEQY

J: TRBJ2-3
V: TRBV15
CDR3: ATSRDRVSGGETDTQY

J: TRBJ2-1
V: TRBV6-5
CDR3: ASSYISGRAEEQF

J: TRBJ2-1
V: TRBV4-3
CDR3: ASSPLAGASSYNEQF

J: TRBJ2-1
V: TRBV7-9
CDR3: ASSAPRIGASDEQF

J: TRBJ2-3
V: TRBV7-2
CDR3: ASSLEGRDTQY

J: TRBJ2-3
V: TRBV4-3
CDR3: ASSPEGLAGDTQY

J: TRBJ2-1
V: TRBV7-3
CDR3: ASSLETIRDSRGNSYNEQF

J: .
V: TRBV18
CDR3: ASSASTGKNEQY

J: TRBJ2-3
V: TRBV6-1
CDR3: ASSEGAGDSTDTQY

J: TRBJ1-1
V: TRBV4-2
CDR3: ASSLGGVSGTEAF

J: TRBJ2-1
V: TRBV6-5
CDR3: ASSYEAGGPNEQF

J: TRBJ1-1
V: TRBV19
CDR3: ASSTPGHGEAEAF

J: TRBJ2-2
V: TRBV7-3
CDR3: ASSLLVGGKAGELF

J: TRBJ1-2
V: TRBV2
CDR3: ASTWDREKGEDYGYT